The entry below gives a single T cell receptor beta chain sequence along with its context. Per the original methods: Scientists estimated how many nucleated cells there were by amplifying reference gene primers. Clones were sequenced by immunoSEQ multiplex PCR, and TCRdb holds only the in-frame ones, with some missing. That table furnishes V, J and clone size, whereas the DNA furnished D and trimming. This sample has 200,000 or so clones, with around 85% found just once. Participants were placed into cohorts based on the clinical history they reported. The sample comes from a study of blood T cell repertoires in COVID-19. At the level of the study: Sites across the United States, Italy and Spain contributed samples from acute and convalescent COVID-19. PBMCs, B-cell-depleted T cells, or T cells were the source of the cDNA or gDNA that made up the material.

The CDR3 covers 12 residues. Germline V gene data show CDR1 as LNHDA and CDR2 as SQIVND (reference sequence). V was clipped by 4 bases and J by 4 bases, with 7 bases between them. This TCR was sampled from a woman between 40 and 55 years old with acute COVID-19. The source material was PBMCs or T cells enriched from blood (not recorded which). The rearrangement uses TRBV19 and TRBJ1-2; D remains unclear. CDR3: CASSTSPYGYTF. CDR3 bases: TGTGCCAGTAGTACCAGTCCCTATGGCTACACCTTC.